Sequencing of this T cell receptor beta chain was carried out in a study of T cell repertoires in cytomegalovirus infection. Study context: Public TCR beta signatures marked donors with CMV infection and the matching HLA. Study outcomes and limitations: It was HLA-C-restricted CMV-specific TCR beta clonotypes that dominated the response ex vivo.

This clonotype was observed a handful of times. The antigen is unknown. TCRdb reprocessed the reads via MiXCR and lists one record per CDR3 protein. The sample has around 330,000 distinct CDR3 sequences, under 20% seen once. The V end lost 4 bases, the J end lost 7 bases, and 14 bases lay between the germline ends. Looked up from germline, CDR1 is SGHAT and CDR2 is FQNNGV. The CDR3 has 14 amino acids. The sequencing input was PBMCs. This sequence originates from a human donor in good health (CMV status not recorded). Some clones in this sample may be carry-over from other donors' samples. The gene calls are TRBV11-2 and TRBJ2-1; D possibly corresponds to TRBD2 (5 bases). For the CDR3, the DNA is TGTGCCAGCAGCTCCGTGAGAGGGCGGAATGAGCAGTTCTTC. It specifies CASSSVRGRNEQFF.